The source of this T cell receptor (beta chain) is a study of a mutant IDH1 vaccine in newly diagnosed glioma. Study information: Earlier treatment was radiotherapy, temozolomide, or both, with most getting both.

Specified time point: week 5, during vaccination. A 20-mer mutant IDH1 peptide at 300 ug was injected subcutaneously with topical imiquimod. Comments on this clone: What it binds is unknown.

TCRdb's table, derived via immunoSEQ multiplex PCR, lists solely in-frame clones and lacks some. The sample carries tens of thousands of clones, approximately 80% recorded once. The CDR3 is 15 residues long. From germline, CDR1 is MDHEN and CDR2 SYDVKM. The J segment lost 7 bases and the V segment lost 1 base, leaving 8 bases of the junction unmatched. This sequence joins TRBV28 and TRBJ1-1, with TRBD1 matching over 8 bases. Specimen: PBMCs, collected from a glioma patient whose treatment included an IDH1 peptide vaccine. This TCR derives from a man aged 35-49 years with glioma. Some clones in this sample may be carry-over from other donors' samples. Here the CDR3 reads CASSLLAGGLNEAFF. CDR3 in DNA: TGTGCCAGCAGTTTATTGGCAGGGGGCTTGAATGAAGCTTTCTTT. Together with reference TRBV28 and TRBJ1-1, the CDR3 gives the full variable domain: DVKVTQSSRYLVKRTGEKVFLECVQDMDHENMFWYRQDPGLGLRLIYFSYDVKMKEKGDIPEGYSVSREKKERFSLILESASTNQTSMYLCASSLLAGGLNEAFFGQGTRLTVV.